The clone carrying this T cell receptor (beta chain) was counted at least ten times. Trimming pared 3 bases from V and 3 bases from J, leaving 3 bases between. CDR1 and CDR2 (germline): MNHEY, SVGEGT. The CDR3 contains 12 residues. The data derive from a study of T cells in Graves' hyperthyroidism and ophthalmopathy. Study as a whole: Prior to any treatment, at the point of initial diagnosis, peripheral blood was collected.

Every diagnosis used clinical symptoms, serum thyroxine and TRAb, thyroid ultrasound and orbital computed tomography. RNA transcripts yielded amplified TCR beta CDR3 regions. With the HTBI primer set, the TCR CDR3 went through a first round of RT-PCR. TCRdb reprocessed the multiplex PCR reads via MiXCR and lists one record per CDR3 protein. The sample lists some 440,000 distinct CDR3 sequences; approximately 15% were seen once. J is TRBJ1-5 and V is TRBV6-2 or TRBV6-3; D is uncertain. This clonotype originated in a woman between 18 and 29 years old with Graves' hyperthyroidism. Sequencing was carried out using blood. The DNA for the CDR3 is TGTGCCAGCAGTTATTACAATCAGCCCCAGCATTTT. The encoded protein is CASSYYNQPQHF.